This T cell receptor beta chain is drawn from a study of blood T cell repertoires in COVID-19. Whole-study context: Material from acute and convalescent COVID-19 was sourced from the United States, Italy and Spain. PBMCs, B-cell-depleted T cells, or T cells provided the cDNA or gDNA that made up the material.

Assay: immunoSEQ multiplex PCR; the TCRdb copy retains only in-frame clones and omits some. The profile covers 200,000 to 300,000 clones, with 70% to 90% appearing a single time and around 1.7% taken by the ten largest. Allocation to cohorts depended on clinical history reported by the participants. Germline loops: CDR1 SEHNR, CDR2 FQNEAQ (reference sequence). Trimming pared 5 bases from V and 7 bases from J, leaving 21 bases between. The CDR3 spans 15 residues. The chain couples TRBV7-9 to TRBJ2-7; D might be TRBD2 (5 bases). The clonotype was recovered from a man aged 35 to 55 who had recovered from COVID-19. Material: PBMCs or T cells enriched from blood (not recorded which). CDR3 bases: TGTGCCAGCAGCCCCCCTTCGACACGGGGAGAAGAGCAGTACTTC. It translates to CASSPPSTRGEEQYF.